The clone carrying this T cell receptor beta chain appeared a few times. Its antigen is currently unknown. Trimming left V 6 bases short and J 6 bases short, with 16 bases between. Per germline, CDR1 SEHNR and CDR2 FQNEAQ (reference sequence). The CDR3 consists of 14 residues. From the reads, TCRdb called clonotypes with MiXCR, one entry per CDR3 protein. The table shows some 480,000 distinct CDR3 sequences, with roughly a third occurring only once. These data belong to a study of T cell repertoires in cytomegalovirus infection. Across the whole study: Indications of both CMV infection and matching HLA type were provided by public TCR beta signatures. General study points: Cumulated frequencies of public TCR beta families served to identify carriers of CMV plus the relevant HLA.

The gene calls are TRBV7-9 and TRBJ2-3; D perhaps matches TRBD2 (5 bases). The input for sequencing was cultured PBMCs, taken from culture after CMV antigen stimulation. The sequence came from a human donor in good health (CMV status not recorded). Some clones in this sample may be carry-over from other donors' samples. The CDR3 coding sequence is TGTGCCAGCAGGGGCGGGTCACCTCGGGATACGCAGTATTTT. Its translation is CASRGGSPRDTQYF.